A single sample is the source of the 11 T cell receptor beta chains below, sequenced in a study of T cells in Graves' hyperthyroidism and ophthalmopathy. Using RNA transcripts as the source, TCR beta CDR3 regions were amplified. HTBI primers were employed in a first-round RT-PCR of the TCR CDR3. TCRdb re-derived calls from the multiplex PCR reads in MiXCR, one entry per CDR3 protein. The sample carries approximately 700,000 distinct CDR3 sequences, over 40% recorded once. The sample taken for sequencing was peripheral blood or thyroid tissue (not recorded which). The receptor set was obtained from an adult man with Graves' disease, either hyperthyroidism or ophthalmopathy (not recorded which).

This rearrangement joins TRBV6-6 to TRBJ1-2; the D gene is possibly TRBD1 (5 bases). CDR3 length: 16 residues. Trimming took 7 bases from V and 4 from J, leaving 22 bases between them. CDR1 is MNHNY, CDR2 SVGAGI, per germline (reference sequence). The CDR3 region has the DNA TGTGCCAGCATGGAGGGGCCTGTTGAGTGGGGCTATGGCTACACCTTC. It is translated as CASMEGPVEWGYGYTF.

This clonotype was detected only a few times. The V and J genes are TRBV2 and TRBJ1-1, with D possibly TRBD1 on 5 matching bases. The germline V gene encodes CDR1 SNHLY and CDR2 FYNNEI. The ends were cut back, 6 bases at V and 4 bases at J, with 18 bases in the middle. The CDR3 sequence is 15 residues long. CDR3 in amino acids: CASSESWGVTTEAFF. CDR3 bases: TGTGCCAGCAGCGAGTCCTGGGGGGTTACCACTGAAGCTTTCTTT.

Ten or more counts support this clonotype. The rearrangement joins TRBV10-3 to TRBJ1-2; TRBD1 matches at 7 bases. CDR1 and CDR2 from the germline V gene are ENHRY and SYGVKD. With V trimmed by 4 bases and J by 3 bases, 5 bases remained unmatched. The CDR3 length is 14 residues. CDR3 sequence (DNA): TGTGCCATCAGTGGCGGCACAGGGGACTATGGCTACACCTTC. It encodes CAISGGTGDYGYTF.

The chain combines TRBV10-2 with TRBJ1-3; D unclear. The CDR3 has 13 amino acids. Germline CDR1 WSHSY, CDR2 SAAADI. V shed 2 bases and J shed 7 bases, with 9 bases lying between them. CDR3 sequence: CASSERKGNTIYF. CDR3 DNA: TGCGCCAGCAGTGAGAGGAAGGGTAACACCATATATTTT.

Of note for this clonotype: The limits of the CDR3 on the DNA are not certain, so only TCRdb's listed CDR3 is given. Here the CDR3 reads CSHSFRLCSVDADRGGNYGYTF. The chain carries TRBV25-1 and TRBJ1-2; the table assigns TRBD1, which was not confirmed against the DNA. From its first to its last residue, the CDR3 has 22 amino acids. The germline CDR1 and CDR2 sequences are MGHDK and SYGVNS.

This clonotype came up once. V gene TRBV7-3 combines with J gene TRBJ1-1; 11 bases are shared with TRBD1. V shed 4 bases, J shed 5 bases, and the junction held 6 bases outside the gene matches. Looked up from germline, CDR1 is SGHTA and CDR2 is FQGTGA. The CDR3 is made up of 15 amino acids. CDR3 bases: TGTGCCAGCAGCTCAAGTGGACAGGGGGCAACTGAAGCTTTCTTT. Amino acids: CASSSSGQGATEAFF.

This clonotype was recorded a few times. J is TRBJ1-5 and V is TRBV19, with 11 bases lining up with TRBD1. The CDR3 has 17 amino acids. The V and J ends lost 5 bases and 4 bases, in that order; junction bases with no gene match: 10. Germline CDR1 LNHDA, CDR2 SQIVND (reference sequence). For the CDR3, the DNA is TGTGCCAGTAGTCTGCGGACAGGGGGCGTTAATAATCAGCCCCAGCATTTT. This sequence encodes CASSLRTGGVNNQPQHF.

Concerning this clonotype: This CDR3 is missing its conserved last phenylalanine or tryptophan, likely due to a read error. The gene calls are TRBV15 and TRBJ2-5, with a weak D call TRBD2 (7 bases). V was pared by 5 bases and J by 1 base, with 8 bases between. This CDR3 spans 13 amino acids. Germline CDR1 reads LNHNV; CDR2 reads YYDKDF (reference sequence). CDR3 bases: TGTGCCACCAGCGGGGGGGCCCAAGAGACCCAGTACTCC. Translating gives CATSGGAQETQYS.

This clonotype was recorded only once. This chain links TRBV7-9 with TRBJ1-2; 10 nucleotides line up with TRBD1. J was trimmed by 4 bases and V by 5 bases; bases with no gene match: 7. Germline V gene data show CDR1 as SEHNR and CDR2 as FQNEAQ (reference sequence). This CDR3 region has 15 residues. CDR3 amino acids: CASSTQTGGFYGYTF. The CDR3, as DNA: TGTGCCAGCAGCACCCAGACAGGGGGCTTCTATGGCTACACCTTC.

The gene calls are TRBV7-2 and TRBJ2-3; 9 bases match TRBD1. CDR3 length equals 14 residues. The V gene's germline CDR1 is SGHTA and CDR2 FQGNSA. Losses at the gene ends were 3 bases for V and 4 bases for J; bases not matched to a gene: 2. The CDR3 DNA reads as TGTGCCAGCAGCTTGGGACAGGGATCAGATACGCAGTATTTT. Amino acids: CASSLGQGSDTQYF.

Many counts were recorded for this clonotype. V is TRBV10-3 and J is TRBJ1-3, with 7 bases lining up with TRBD1. The germline V gene has CDR1 ENHRY and CDR2 SYGVKD. This CDR3 contains 14 residues. The V gene end was trimmed by 10 bases and the J gene end by 0 bases; junction bases not matched to a gene: 6. CDR3 coding DNA: TGTGCCACCGGACAGGACAGCTCTGGAAACACCATATATTTT. Translation gives CATGQDSSGNTIYF.